This is a list of T cell receptor beta chains from one sample in a study of T cells in localized non-small cell lung cancer. Some clones are missing from TCRdb's copy, which holds only in-frame ones; the method was immunoSEQ multiplex PCR. The sample lists approximately 150,000 clones; more than 70% were seen once. Specimen: peripheral blood, collected before any cancer treatment. These TCRs come from an older female donor with stage I lung adenocarcinoma. Both conserved end residues are part of each CDR3. The D gene is left open where the match is weak. Part of the rows lack a size; the others show once, few, many or a class for expanded clones.

d_gene	v_gene	j_gene	abundance	CDR3aa	CDR3nt
TRBD1	TRBV25-1	TRBJ2-7	NA	CASSEFRAGTGGEQYF	TGTGCCAGCAGTGAATTTAGGGCCGGGACAGGGGGCGAGCAGTACTTC
NA	TRBV5-1	TRBJ2-5	NA	CASSANQETQYF	TGCGCCAGCAGCGCGAACCAAGAGACCCAGTACTTC
NA	TRBV6-6	TRBJ1-2	once	CASSYDLEDYGYTF	TGTGCCAGCAGTTACGATTTGGAAGACTATGGCTACACCTTC
NA	TRBV5-5	TRBJ2-5	NA	CASSTGPLREAQYF	TGTGCCAGCAGCACGGGCCCCTTGAGAGAGGCCCAGTACTTC
TRBD2	TRBV5-1	TRBJ2-5	NA	CASSPLGRPRGEQETQYF	TGCGCCAGCAGCCCCTTAGGGCGACCTCGGGGGGAGCAAGAGACCCAGTACTTC
TRBD2	TRBV7-6	TRBJ2-2	NA	CASRRGAGTSSVGELFF	TGTGCCAGCAGACGCGGGGCGGGGACTAGCTCCGTGGGGGAGCTGTTTTTT
TRBD2	TRBV7-9	TRBJ2-1	NA	CASKKTSGNSYNEQFF	TGTGCCAGCAAGAAGACTAGCGGGAACTCCTACAATGAGCAGTTCTTC
NA	TRBV4-1	TRBJ2-3	NA	CASSQPVDTQYF	TGCGCCAGCAGCCAACCCGTGGATACGCAGTATTTT
NA	TRBV11-2	TRBJ1-1	NA	CASSFLTGKSEAFF	TGTGCCAGCAGCTTCCTGACAGGCAAGTCTGAAGCTTTCTTT
NA	TRBV7-8	TRBJ2-2	NA	CASRDGRIGELFF	TGTGCCAGCAGGGACGGACGAATCGGGGAGCTGTTTTTT
TRBD2	TRBV28	TRBJ2-2	NA	CASGGEPNTGELFF	TGTGCCAGCGGGGGGGAACCTAACACCGGGGAGCTGTTTTTT
TRBD1	TRBV5-1	TRBJ2-1	NA	CASSAQGAGNEQFF	TGCGCCAGCAGCGCCCAGGGGGCGGGAAATGAGCAGTTCTTC
TRBD1	TRBV30	TRBJ1-5	NA	CAWSSRDRGLGPQHF	TGTGCCTGGTCTTCCCGGGACAGGGGGCTTGGGCCCCAGCATTTT
TRBD1	TRBV2	TRBJ2-1	NA	CASSGQGNEQFF	TGTGCCAGCAGTGGACAGGGGAATGAGCAGTTCTTC
TRBD1	TRBV5-1	TRBJ2-7	NA	CASSVGQGAYEQYF	TGCGCCAGCAGCGTGGGACAGGGGGCCTACGAGCAGTACTTC
TRBD1	TRBV29-1	TRBJ2-1	NA	CSVGQDNEQFF	TGCAGCGTGGGACAGGACAATGAGCAGTTCTTC
TRBD1	TRBV6-5	TRBJ2-1	NA	CASSLTGSEQFF	TGTGCCAGCAGCCTGACAGGGAGTGAGCAGTTCTTC
NA	TRBV5-1	TRBJ1-2	few	CASSLAVGGGRGYTF	TGCGCCAGCAGCTTGGCCGTTGGAGGGGGGCGCGGCTACACCTTC
TRBD1	TRBV7-6	TRBJ1-2	few	CARVDRGNGYTF	TGTGCCAGGGTTGACAGGGGAAATGGCTACACCTTC
NA	TRBV6-6	TRBJ1-3	NA	CASRRKGNTIYF	TGTGCCAGCAGGAGAAAAGGAAACACCATATATTTT
NA	TRBV6-6	TRBJ2-1	NA	CASTGGTTRRNEQFF	TGTGCCAGCACTGGGGGGACCACCCGGAGGAATGAGCAGTTCTTC
NA	TRBV4-1	TRBJ2-1	NA	CASSQASTRGQFF	TGCGCCAGCAGCCAAGCTTCGACTAGGGGGCAGTTCTTC
NA	TRBV6-1	TRBJ1-1	NA	CASILVGDTEAFF	TGTGCCAGCATCCTGGTCGGGGACACTGAAGCTTTCTTT
NA	TRBV28	TRBJ2-5	once	CASSFGLGTQYF	TGTGCCAGCAGTTTTGGTTTGGGGACCCAGTACTTC
TRBD1	TRBV5-8	TRBJ2-1	NA	CASSGSLVFAGGEQFF	TGTGCCAGCAGCGGAAGTTTAGTATTTGCAGGGGGTGAGCAGTTCTTC
NA	TRBV14	TRBJ2-5	NA	CASSQNPRLADLVTQYF	TGTGCCAGCAGTCAAAACCCGCGGCTAGCCGACTTGGTGACCCAGTACTTC
NA	TRBV28	TRBJ1-2	NA	CASSLEWGGYTF	TGTGCCAGCAGTTTGGAGTGGGGCGGCTACACCTTC
NA	TRBV6-1	TRBJ2-5	NA	CASSRVPQETQYF	TGTGCCAGCTCCAGGGTGCCGCAAGAGACCCAGTACTTC
NA	TRBV6-1	TRBJ2-5	NA	CASSEQGRETQYF	TGTGCCAGCAGTGAGCAGGGTAGAGAGACCCAGTACTTC
NA	TRBV7-2	TRBJ1-5	NA	CASSLGSRGDQPQHF	TGTGCCAGCAGCTTAGGGTCACGGGGGGATCAGCCCCAGCATTTT
TRBD1	TRBV4-1	TRBJ2-1	NA	CASSHLTGAVYNEQFF	TGCGCCAGCAGCCACCTCACAGGGGCGGTCTACAATGAGCAGTTCTTC
TRBD1	TRBV19	TRBJ1-2	NA	CASSRQGTGGYTF	TGTGCCAGTAGTAGACAGGGGACCGGTGGCTACACCTTC
NA	TRBV18	TRBJ1-1	NA	CASSPVMGDTEAFF	TGTGCCAGCTCACCGGTAATGGGGGACACTGAAGCTTTCTTT
NA	TRBV5-4	TRBJ1-2	NA	CASSLDSNYGYTF	TGTGCCAGCAGCTTAGACAGTAACTATGGCTACACCTTC
NA	TRBV25-1	TRBJ1-5	NA	CASSDGGRLGQPQHF	TGTGCCAGCAGTGATGGGGGGCGCTTGGGTCAGCCCCAGCATTTT
TRBD1	TRBV30	TRBJ2-1	NA	CACPRQGYNEQFF	TGTGCCTGCCCAAGACAGGGGTACAATGAGCAGTTCTTC
TRBD1	TRBV28	TRBJ2-5	NA	CASSSGQQETQYF	TGTGCCAGCAGTTCGGGACAGCAAGAGACCCAGTACTTC